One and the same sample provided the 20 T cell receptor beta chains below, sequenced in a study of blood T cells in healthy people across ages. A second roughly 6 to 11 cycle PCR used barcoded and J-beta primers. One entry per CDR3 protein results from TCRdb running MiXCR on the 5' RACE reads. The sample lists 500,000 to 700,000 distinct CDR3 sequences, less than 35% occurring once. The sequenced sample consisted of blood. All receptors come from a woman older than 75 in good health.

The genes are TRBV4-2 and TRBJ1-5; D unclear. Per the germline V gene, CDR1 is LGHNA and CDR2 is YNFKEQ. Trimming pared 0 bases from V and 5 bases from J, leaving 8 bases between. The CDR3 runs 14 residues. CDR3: CASSQEGGYQPQHF. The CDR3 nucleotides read TGTGCCAGCAGCCAAGAAGGCGGCTATCAGCCCCAGCATTTT.

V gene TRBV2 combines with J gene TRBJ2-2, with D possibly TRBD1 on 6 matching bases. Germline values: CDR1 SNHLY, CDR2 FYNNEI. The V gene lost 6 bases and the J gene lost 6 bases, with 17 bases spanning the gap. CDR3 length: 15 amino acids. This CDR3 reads CASRKGEFGAGELFF. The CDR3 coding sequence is TGTGCCAGCAGAAAGGGGGAGTTTGGCGCCGGGGAGCTGTTTTTT. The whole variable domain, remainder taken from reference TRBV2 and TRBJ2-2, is EPEVTQTPSHQVTQMGQEVILRCVPISNHLYFYWYRQILGQKVEFLVSFYNNEISEKSEIFDDQFSVERPDGSNFTLKIRSTKLEDSAMYFCASRKGEFGAGELFFGEGSRLTVL.

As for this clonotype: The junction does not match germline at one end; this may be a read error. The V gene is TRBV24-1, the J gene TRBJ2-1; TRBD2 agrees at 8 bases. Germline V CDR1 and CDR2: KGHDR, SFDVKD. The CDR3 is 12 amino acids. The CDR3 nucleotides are TGTGCCATCAGTGCCGGGGGGGATGAGCAGTTCTTC. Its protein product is CAISAGGDEQFF.

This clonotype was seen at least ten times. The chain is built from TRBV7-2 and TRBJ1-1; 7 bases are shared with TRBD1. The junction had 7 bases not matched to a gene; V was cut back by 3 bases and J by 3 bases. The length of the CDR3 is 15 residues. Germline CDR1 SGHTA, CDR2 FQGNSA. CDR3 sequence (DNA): TGTGCCAGCAGCTTCGAGGGGGCTTTATACACTGAAGCTTTCTTT. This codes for CASSFEGALYTEAFF.

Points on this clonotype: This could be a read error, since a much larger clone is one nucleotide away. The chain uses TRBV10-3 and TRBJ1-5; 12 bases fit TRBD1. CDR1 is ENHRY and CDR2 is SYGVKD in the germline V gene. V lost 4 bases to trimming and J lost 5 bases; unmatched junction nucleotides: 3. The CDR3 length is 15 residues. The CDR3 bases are TGTGCCATCAGTGTGGGGACAGGGGGCTATCAGCCCCAGCATTTT. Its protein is CAISVGTGGYQPQHF.

The CDR3 protein is CASSDSGTSDTGELFF. The CDR3 nucleotides read TGTGCCAGCAGTGACTCCGGGACTAGCGACACCGGGGAGCTGTTTTTT. J is TRBJ2-2 and V is TRBV6-4; 10 positions agree with TRBD2. Trimming took 0 bases from V and 3 from J; bases not matched to a gene: 1. CDR1 is MRHNA and CDR2 is SNTAGT in the germline V gene. The CDR3 runs 16 residues.

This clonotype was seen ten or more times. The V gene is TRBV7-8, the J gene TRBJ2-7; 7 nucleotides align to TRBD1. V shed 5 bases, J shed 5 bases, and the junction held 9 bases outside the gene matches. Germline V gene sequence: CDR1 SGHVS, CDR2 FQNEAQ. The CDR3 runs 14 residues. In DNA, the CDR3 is TGTGCCAGCAGCCTTAAGACAGGGAAAAACGAGCAGTACTTC. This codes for CASSLKTGKNEQYF.

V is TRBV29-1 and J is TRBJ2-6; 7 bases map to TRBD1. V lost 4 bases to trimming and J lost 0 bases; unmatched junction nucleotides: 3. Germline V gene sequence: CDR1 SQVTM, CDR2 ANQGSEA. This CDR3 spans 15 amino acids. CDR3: CSVAAGGSGANVLTF. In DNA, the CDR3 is TGCAGCGTTGCCGCAGGGGGCTCTGGGGCCAACGTCCTGACTTTC.

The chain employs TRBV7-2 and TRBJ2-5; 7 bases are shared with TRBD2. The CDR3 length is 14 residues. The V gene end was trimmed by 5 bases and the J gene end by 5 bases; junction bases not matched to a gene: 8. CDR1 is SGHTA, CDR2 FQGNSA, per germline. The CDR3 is CASSLSGEHETQYF. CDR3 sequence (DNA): TGTGCCAGCAGCCTAAGCGGGGAGCACGAGACCCAGTACTTC.

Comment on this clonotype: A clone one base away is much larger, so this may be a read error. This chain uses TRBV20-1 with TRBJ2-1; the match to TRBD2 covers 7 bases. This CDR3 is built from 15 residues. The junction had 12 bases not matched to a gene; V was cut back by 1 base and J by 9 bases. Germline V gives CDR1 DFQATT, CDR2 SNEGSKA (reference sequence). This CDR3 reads CSARGPGLVSGEQFF. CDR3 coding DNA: TGCAGTGCTAGAGGGCCAGGACTAGTCAGCGGTGAGCAGTTCTTC.

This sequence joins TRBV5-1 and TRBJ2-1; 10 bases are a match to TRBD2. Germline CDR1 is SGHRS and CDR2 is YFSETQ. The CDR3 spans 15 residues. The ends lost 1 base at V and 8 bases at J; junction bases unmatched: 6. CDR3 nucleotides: TGCGCCAGCAGCTTGAAGCGGGAGGGCTTCGATGAGCAGTTCTTC. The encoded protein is CASSLKREGFDEQFF.

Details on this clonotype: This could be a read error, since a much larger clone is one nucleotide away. In DNA, the CDR3 is TGTGCCAGCAGTAGCCCCCCAGTCGGGGAGTCCTACGAGCAGTTCTTC. Translated: CASSSPPVGESYEQFF. The chain uses TRBV6-6 and TRBJ2-1; TRBD2 is a possible D gene (5 bases). The germline CDR1 and CDR2 sequences are MNHNY and SVGAGI (reference sequence). V lost 5 bases to trimming and J lost 10 bases, with 24 bases between them. The CDR3 contains 16 residues.

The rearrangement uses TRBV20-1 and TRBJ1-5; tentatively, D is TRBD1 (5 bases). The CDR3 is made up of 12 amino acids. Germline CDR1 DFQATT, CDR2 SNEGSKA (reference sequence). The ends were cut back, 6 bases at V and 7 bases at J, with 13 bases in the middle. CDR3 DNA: TGCAGTGCCCATACGGGGGACCAGCCCCAGCATTTT. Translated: CSAHTGDQPQHF.

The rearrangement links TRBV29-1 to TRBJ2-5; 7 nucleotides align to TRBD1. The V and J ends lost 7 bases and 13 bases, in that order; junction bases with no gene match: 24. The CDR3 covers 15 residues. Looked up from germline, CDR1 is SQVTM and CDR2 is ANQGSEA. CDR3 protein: CSAEFVDRAGYERYF. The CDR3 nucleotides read TGCAGCGCTGAGTTTGTTGACAGGGCTGGCTACGAGCGGTACTTC.

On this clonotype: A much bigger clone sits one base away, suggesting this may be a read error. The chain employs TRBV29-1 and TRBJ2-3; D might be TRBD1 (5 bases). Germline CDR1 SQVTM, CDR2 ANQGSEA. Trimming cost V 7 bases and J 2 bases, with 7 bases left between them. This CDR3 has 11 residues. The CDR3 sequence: CSETVTDTQYF. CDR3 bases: TGCAGCGAGACAGTCACAGATACGCAGTATTTT.

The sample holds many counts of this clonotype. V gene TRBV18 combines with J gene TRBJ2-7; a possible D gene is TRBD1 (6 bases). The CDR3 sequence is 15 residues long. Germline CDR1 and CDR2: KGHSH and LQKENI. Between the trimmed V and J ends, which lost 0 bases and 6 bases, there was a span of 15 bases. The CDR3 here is CASSPPNRVKSEQYF. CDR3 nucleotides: TGTGCCAGCTCACCACCGAACAGGGTGAAATCCGAGCAGTACTTC.

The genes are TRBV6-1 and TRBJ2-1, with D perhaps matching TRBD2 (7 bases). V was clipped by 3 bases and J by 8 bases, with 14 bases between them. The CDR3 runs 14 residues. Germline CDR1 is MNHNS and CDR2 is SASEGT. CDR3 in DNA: TGTGCCAGCAGTGATTCACAGGGAGGGGATGAGCAGTTCTTC. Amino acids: CASSDSQGGDEQFF.

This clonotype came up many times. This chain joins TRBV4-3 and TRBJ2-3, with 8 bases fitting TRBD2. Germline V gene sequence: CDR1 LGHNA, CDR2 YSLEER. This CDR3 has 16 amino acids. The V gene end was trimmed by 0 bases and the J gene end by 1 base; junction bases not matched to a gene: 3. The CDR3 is CASSQEFGGGTDTQYF. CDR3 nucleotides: TGCGCCAGCAGCCAAGAGTTCGGGGGGGGCACAGATACGCAGTATTTT.

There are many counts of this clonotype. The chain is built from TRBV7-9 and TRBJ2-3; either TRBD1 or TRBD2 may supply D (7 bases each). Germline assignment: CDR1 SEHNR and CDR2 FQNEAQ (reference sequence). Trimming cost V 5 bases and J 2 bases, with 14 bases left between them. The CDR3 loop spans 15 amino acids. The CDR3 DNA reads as TGTGCCAGCAGCCCGACAGGGAGGGACACAGATACGCAGTATTTT. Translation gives CASSPTGRDTDTQYF.

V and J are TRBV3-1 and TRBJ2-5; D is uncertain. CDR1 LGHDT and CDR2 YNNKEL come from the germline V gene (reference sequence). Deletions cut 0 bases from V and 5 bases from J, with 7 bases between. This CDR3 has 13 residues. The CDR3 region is CASSQDPWETQYF. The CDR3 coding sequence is TGTGCCAGCAGCCAAGATCCCTGGGAGACCCAGTACTTC.